Following are 10 T cell receptor beta chains from one sample sequenced in a study of beta chain features in type 1 diabetes (dated by TCRdb to 2016 to 2018). The paper as a whole reports these results and caveats: A moderate but significant shortening of TCRB CDR3 length was observed in type 1 diabetes patients in all four CD4+ subsets.

Antigens for these TCRs are unknown. Receptors were amplified or captured by the immunoSEQ multiplex PCR assay. The entire amount of isolated RNA was reverse transcribed using the High Capacity cDNA Reverse Transcription Kit, so the sequenced TCRB transcripts were expressed ones. Drawn from immuneACCESS, this table holds only the in-frame rearrangements with V and J called that TCRdb kept. Clones are partly lost; checked studies trace under half to an unresolved V gene and leave the rest unexplained. A total of some 660,000 clones appear in this sample, roughly an eighth of them only once. 0.03% to 0.045% of the sample is held by the ten biggest clonotypes. Sequencing used naive CD4+ T cells from blood. The cell subset or site label, read with the paper, signifies: true naive CD4+ T cells. The receptor source for this set is a man younger than 35 with type 1 diabetes.

The chain employs TRBV27 and TRBJ2-7; perhaps TRBD1 as D (6 bases). Germline V gives CDR1 MNHEY, CDR2 SMNVEV (reference sequence). V was clipped by 7 bases and J by 3 bases, with 19 bases between them. The CDR3 runs 15 residues. The CDR3 spells CASKYTGSVGYEQYF. The CDR3, as DNA: TGTGCCAGCAAATATACAGGGTCGGTCGGCTACGAGCAGTACTTC.

This clone has just a few counts. V usage is TRBV2 and J usage is TRBJ2-2; tentative D call: TRBD1 (6 bases). The CDR3 is 15 residues long. Germline CDR1 and CDR2: SNHLY and FYNNEI. The V gene lost 6 bases and the J gene lost 5 bases, with 16 bases spanning the gap. Here the CDR3 reads CASSSTGIGTGELFF. For the CDR3, the DNA is TGTGCCAGCAGCTCTACAGGGATCGGAACCGGGGAGCTGTTTTTT.

This clone was detected only a few times. The chain combines TRBV30 with TRBJ2-7; D is unclear. Trimming took 3 bases from V and 5 from J, leaving 17 bases between them. The CDR3 length is 14 residues. CDR1 and CDR2 (germline): GTSNPN, SVGIG (reference sequence). CDR3 region: CAWSIGSSRNEQYF. For the CDR3, the DNA is TGTGCCTGGAGCATTGGGTCGTCCCGAAACGAGCAGTACTTC.

The gene calls are TRBV6-6 and TRBJ1-6; D is perhaps TRBD1 (5 bases). Looked up from germline, CDR1 is MNHNY and CDR2 is SVGAGI (reference sequence). This CDR3 comprises 13 residues. Deletions cut 6 bases from V and 10 bases from J, with 13 bases between. CDR3 sequence: CASSLGEGSPLHF. The CDR3 DNA reads TGTGCCAGCAGCCTGGGGGAGGGGTCACCCCTCCACTTT.

Comment on this clone: This specimen includes other DNA sequences encoding the same CDR3. This chain uses TRBV5-1 with TRBJ2-7, with 7 bases that match TRBD1. The germline V gene encodes CDR1 SGHRS and CDR2 YFSETQ. V lost 5 bases and J lost 2; bases outside the gene matches: 4. The length of the CDR3 is 13 residues. CDR3 nucleotides: TGCGCCAGCAGACGGACAGGCACCTACGAGCAGTACTTC. This codes for CASRRTGTYEQYF.

This clone came up a few times. V usage is TRBV2 and J usage is TRBJ1-1, with D possibly matching TRBD1 (5 bases). V gave up 5 bases and J gave up 4 bases, with 11 bases separating them. The CDR3 consists of 13 residues. The germline gives CDR1 SNHLY, CDR2 FYNNEI. CDR3 sequence reads: CASSSGRGTEAFF. CDR3 nucleotide sequence: TGTGCCAGCAGTTCAGGGAGGGGCACTGAAGCTTTCTTT.

V and J are TRBV7-9 and TRBJ1-5, with 7 bases lining up with TRBD1. Germline trimming cut 5 bases from V and 1 base from J; bases unmatched to any gene: 2. The germline gives CDR1 SEHNR, CDR2 FQNEAQ (reference sequence). The length of the CDR3 is 14 residues. This CDR3 is CASSQTGSNQPQHF. DNA for the CDR3: TGTGCCAGCAGCCAGACAGGGAGCAATCAGCCCCAGCATTTT.

This clone came up a few times. The chain carries TRBV28 and TRBJ1-1, with D unresolved. Germline CDR1 and CDR2: MDHEN and SYDVKM. The CDR3 consists of 14 residues. The V end was cut by 6 bases, the J end by 2 bases, with 13 bases between. CDR3 loop: CASREASRNTEAFF. In DNA form, the CDR3 reads TGTGCCAGCAGGGAGGCAAGCAGAAACACTGAAGCTTTCTTT.

The gene calls are TRBV5-1 and TRBJ2-1; 9 bases match TRBD2. Trimming removed 4 bases from V and 0 bases from J; junction bases left unmatched: 5. Germline CDR1 reads SGHRS; CDR2 reads YFSETQ. The CDR3 runs 16 residues. The CDR3 reads CASSHISGSSYNEQFF. The CDR3 nucleotides read TGCGCCAGCAGCCATATTAGCGGGAGCTCCTACAATGAGCAGTTCTTC. Full variable domain (missing parts from reference TRBV5-1 and TRBJ2-1): KAGVTQTPRYLIKTRGQQVTLSCSPISGHRSVSWYQQTPGQGLQFLFEYFSETQRNKGNFPGRFSGRQFSNSRSEMNVSTLELGDSALYLCASSHISGSSYNEQFFGPGTRLTVL.

This clone showed up just a few times. The V call is TRBV19, the J call TRBJ2-5; perhaps TRBD1 as D (6 bases). This CDR3 is built from 15 residues. The V end was cut by 1 base, the J end by 4 bases, with 13 bases between. CDR1 and CDR2 from the germline V gene are LNHDA and SQIVND (reference sequence). Here the CDR3 DNA reads TGTGCCAGTAGTATAGCAAAAGGACAGAGAGAGACCCAGTACTTC. Amino acid sequence: CASSIAKGQRETQYF.